The 12 T cell receptor beta chains below come from one sample, sequenced in a study of cytomegalovirus exposure and HLA in healthy donors. The PCR was carried out with 60 Vbeta primers and 13 Jbeta primers. Here immunoSEQ multiplex PCR was the method, and the copy in TCRdb shows in-frame clones only, minus some. The sample shows 150,000 to 200,000 clones, 60% to 85% of them seen only once. The material sequenced was PBMCs. These receptor sequences come from a woman in her thirties or forties in good health and CMV-seronegative.

The chain combines TRBV11-3 with TRBJ2-5; perhaps TRBD1 as D (6 bases). Germline CDR1 SGHNT, CDR2 YENEEA. This CDR3 contains 16 residues. V was clipped by 2 bases and J by 9 bases, with 22 bases between them. The CDR3 region is CASSLPNWTATGPQYF. The DNA for the CDR3 is TGTGCCAGCAGCTTACCCAACTGGACAGCCACGGGCCCCCAGTACTTC.

Only a few counts were recorded for this clone. The gene calls are TRBV6-6 and TRBJ1-2; D is unresolved. The CDR3 contains 12 residues. The ends were cut back, 6 bases at V and 6 bases at J, with 11 bases in the middle. CDR1 and CDR2 from the germline V gene are MNHNY and SVGAGI (reference sequence). In DNA form, the CDR3 reads TGTGCCAGCAGGGCCCTCGTTGATGGCTACACCTTC. Protein: CASRALVDGYTF.

The chain links TRBV29-1 to TRBJ2-1, with 11 bases that match TRBD2. V gave up 8 bases and J gave up 6 bases; unmatched junction bases: 24. The CDR3 runs 19 residues. Germline values: CDR1 SQVTM, CDR2 ANQGSEA. The CDR3 nucleotides read TGCAGCCTTCGGGGCTCAAGGGGAAAGACTAGCGGGGACCCCAATGAGCAGTTCTTC. Its protein is CSLRGSRGKTSGDPNEQFF.

The V and J genes are TRBV5-1 and TRBJ2-6; D call uncertain. Between the trimmed V and J ends, which lost 1 base and 1 base, there was a span of 9 bases. The CDR3 covers 16 residues. Germline V gene lookup returns CDR1 SGHRS and CDR2 YFSETQ. DNA of the CDR3: TGCGCCAGCAGCTTGTCGTTGGCTTCTGGGGCCAACGTCCTGACTTTC. Its translation is CASSLSLASGANVLTF.

V and J are TRBV5-1 and TRBJ2-1; TRBD2 is a possible D gene (6 bases). CDR3 length: 13 amino acids. Per the germline V gene, CDR1 is SGHRS and CDR2 is YFSETQ. With 1 base removed from V and 7 bases from J, the gap between germline ends came to 9 bases. The CDR3: CASSLPSGNEQFF. For the CDR3, the DNA is TGCGCCAGCAGCTTGCCAAGCGGGAATGAGCAGTTCTTC.

The gene calls are TRBV30 and TRBJ2-2; 15 bases match TRBD2. Trimming at V came to 1 base and at J to 1 base, leaving 1 base not matched to a gene. The CDR3 runs to 17 residues. Germline CDR1 is GTSNPN and CDR2 is SVGIG (reference sequence). CDR3 sequence (DNA): TGTGCCTGGAGTGGGGGACTAGCGGGAGGGAACACCGGGGAGCTGTTTTTT. Its translation is CAWSGGLAGGNTGELFF. Looking up the rest from reference TRBV30 and TRBJ2-2 gives the full variable domain: SQTIHQWPATLVQPVGSPLSLECTVEGTSNPNLYWYRQAAGRGLQLLFYSVGIGQISSEVPQNLSASRPQDRQFILSSKKLLLSDSGFYLCAWSGGLAGGNTGELFFGEGSRLTVL.

A note on this clone: The junction departs from germline at one end; a sequencing error may be responsible. The genes are TRBV7-9 and TRBJ2-7; 10 bases map to TRBD2. Germline assignment: CDR1 SEHNR and CDR2 FQNEAQ (reference sequence). This CDR3 has 14 amino acids. The CDR3 spells CSSSASSGSYEQYF. DNA of the CDR3: TGTTCCAGCAGCGCATCTAGCGGGAGCTACGAGCAGTACTTC.

This chain links TRBV27 with TRBJ1-2; D possibly corresponds to TRBD1 (5 bases). The CDR3 runs 17 residues. Trimming took 3 bases from V and 1 from J, leaving 18 bases between them. Per germline, CDR1 MNHEY and CDR2 SMNVEV (reference sequence). CDR3 sequence reads: CASSFLGTGGSNYGYTF. The CDR3 DNA is TGTGCCAGCAGTTTCCTCGGGACGGGAGGGAGTAACTATGGCTACACCTTC.

V gene TRBV11-2 combines with J gene TRBJ2-5; D possibly corresponds to TRBD2 (7 bases). Germline V gene lookup returns CDR1 SGHAT and CDR2 FQNNGV. Trimming left V 5 bases short and J 4 bases short, with 14 bases between. This CDR3 has 14 residues. The CDR3 is CASSRGGGLETQYF. The CDR3 DNA is TGTGCCAGCAGCCGTGGGGGGGGGCTAGAGACCCAGTACTTC.

The V and J genes are TRBV9 and TRBJ2-2; 8 bases line up with TRBD2. CDR1 SGDLS and CDR2 YYNGEE come from the germline V gene. The CDR3 extends over 13 amino acids. Unmatched junction bases numbered 1, after V lost 7 bases and J lost 2 bases. The CDR3 is CASREGNTGELFF. The CDR3 DNA follows: TGTGCCAGCCGGGAGGGAAACACCGGGGAGCTGTTTTTT.

This rearrangement joins TRBV6-6 to TRBJ1-4; a possible D gene is TRBD1 (5 bases). The CDR3 covers 15 residues. Looked up from germline, CDR1 is MNHNY and CDR2 is SVGAGI (reference sequence). The V end lost 6 bases, the J end lost 5 bases, and 16 bases lay between the germline ends. CDR3 residues: CASRPRMGGNEKLFF. In nucleotides, the CDR3 is TGTGCCAGCAGGCCTCGGATGGGGGGGAATGAAAAACTGTTTTTT.

CDR3 loop: CASSLGGRTDTQYF. CDR3 DNA: TGTGCCAGCAGCTTGGGCGGGAGGACTGATACGCAGTATTTT. The gene calls are TRBV11-3 and TRBJ2-3, with 8 positions matching TRBD2. The germline CDR1 and CDR2 sequences are SGHNT and YENEEA. V dropped 3 bases and J dropped 6; count of bases not matched to a gene: 5. There are 14 residues in the CDR3.